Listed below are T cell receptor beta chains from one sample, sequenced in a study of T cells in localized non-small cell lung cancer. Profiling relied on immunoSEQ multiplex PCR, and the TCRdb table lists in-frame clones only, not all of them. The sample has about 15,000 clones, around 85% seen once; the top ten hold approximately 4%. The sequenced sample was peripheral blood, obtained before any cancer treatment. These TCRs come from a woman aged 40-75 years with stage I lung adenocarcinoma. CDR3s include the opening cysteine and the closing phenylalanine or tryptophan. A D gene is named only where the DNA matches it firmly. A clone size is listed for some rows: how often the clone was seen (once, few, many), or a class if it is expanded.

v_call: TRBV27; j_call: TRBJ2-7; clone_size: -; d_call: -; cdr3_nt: TGTGCCAGCAGTCCCCTCTACAGGGTTACATACGAGCAGTACTTC; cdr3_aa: CASSPLYRVTYEQYF
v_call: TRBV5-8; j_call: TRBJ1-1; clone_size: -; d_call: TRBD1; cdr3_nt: TGTGCCAGCAGCTATATCGGGACAGTGAACACTGAAGCTTTCTTT; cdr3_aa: CASSYIGTVNTEAFF
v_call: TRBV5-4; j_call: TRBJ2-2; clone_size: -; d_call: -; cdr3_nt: TGTGCCAGCAGCTTGGACCTTCAGGTGGGGGAGCTGTTTTTT; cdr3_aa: CASSLDLQVGELFF
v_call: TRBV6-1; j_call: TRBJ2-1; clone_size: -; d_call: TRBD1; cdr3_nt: TGTGCCAGCAGAAGACGGACAGGTGACTACAATGAGCAGTTCTTC; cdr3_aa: CASRRRTGDYNEQFF
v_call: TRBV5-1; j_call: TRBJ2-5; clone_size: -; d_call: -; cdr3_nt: TGCGCCAGCAGCTTGGAATTGGCTCCCTGGGAGACCCAGTACTTC; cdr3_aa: CASSLELAPWETQYF
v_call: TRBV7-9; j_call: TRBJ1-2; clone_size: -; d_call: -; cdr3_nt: TGTGCCAGCAGCCCTACCCTTCTACATATTAACTATGGCTACACCTTC; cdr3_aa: CASSPTLLHINYGYTF
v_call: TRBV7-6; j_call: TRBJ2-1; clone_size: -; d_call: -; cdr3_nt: TGTGCCAGCAGCTTCGCCCAAAATGAGCAGTTCTTC; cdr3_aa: CASSFAQNEQFF
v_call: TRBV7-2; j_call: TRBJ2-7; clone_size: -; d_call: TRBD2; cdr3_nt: TGTGCCAGCAGCTTAGCGCTAGCGGGGGGACCTTACGAGCAGTACTTC; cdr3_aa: CASSLALAGGPYEQYF
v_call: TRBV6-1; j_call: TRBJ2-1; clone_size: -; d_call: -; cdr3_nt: TGTGCCAGCGAGGGTGGGGCGATTGGCAATGAGCAGTTCTTC; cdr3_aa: CASEGGAIGNEQFF
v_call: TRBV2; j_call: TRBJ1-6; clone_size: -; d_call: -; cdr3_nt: TGTGCCAGCAGTCCAGAGGGGGGGGCGAACAAGAATTCACCCCTCCACTTT; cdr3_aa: CASSPEGGANKNSPLHF
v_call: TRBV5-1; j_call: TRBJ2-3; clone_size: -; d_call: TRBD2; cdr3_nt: TGCGCCAGCAGCTTGGAAATTAGCGGGGGGGTAAATACGCAGTATTTT; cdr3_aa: CASSLEISGGVNTQYF
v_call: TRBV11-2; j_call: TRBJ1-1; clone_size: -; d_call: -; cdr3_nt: TGTGCCAGCAGCCGATCAGGAGGGGGGACTGAAGCTTTCTTT; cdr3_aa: CASSRSGGGTEAFF
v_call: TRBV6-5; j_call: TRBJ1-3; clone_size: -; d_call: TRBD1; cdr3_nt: TGTGCCAGCAGGACAGGGGCTGGAAACACCATATATTTT; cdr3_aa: CASRTGAGNTIYF
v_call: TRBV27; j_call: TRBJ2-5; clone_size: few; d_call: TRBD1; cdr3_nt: TGTGCCAGCAGTTCCGGCCGGGGCAGGGGGCAAGAGACCCAGTACTTC; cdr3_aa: CASSSGRGRGQETQYF
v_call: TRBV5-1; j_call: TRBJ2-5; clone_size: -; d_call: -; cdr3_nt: TGCGCCAGCAGCCCGGCCTTGCCTGGGGAGACCCAGTACTTC; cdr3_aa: CASSPALPGETQYF
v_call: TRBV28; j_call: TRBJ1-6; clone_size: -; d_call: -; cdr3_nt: TGTGCCAGCAGTCGGCCAGGGAGGGTGACCCTCCACTTT; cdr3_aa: CASSRPGRVTLHF
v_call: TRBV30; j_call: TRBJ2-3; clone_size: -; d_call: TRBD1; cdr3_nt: TGTGCCTGGAGGACAGGGCTCCTTAGCACAGATACGCAGTATTTT; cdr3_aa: CAWRTGLLSTDTQYF
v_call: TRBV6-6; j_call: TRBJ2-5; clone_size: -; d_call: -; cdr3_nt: TGTGCCAGCAGTTCGCTTGAGACCCAGTACTTC; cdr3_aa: CASSSLETQYF
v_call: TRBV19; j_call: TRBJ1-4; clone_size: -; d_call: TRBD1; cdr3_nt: TGTGCCAGTAGTACCTCCGGGACAGGGGTCGAAAAACTGTTTTTT; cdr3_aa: CASSTSGTGVEKLFF
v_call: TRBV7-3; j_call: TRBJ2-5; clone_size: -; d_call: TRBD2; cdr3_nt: TGTGCCAGCAGCTTAGGGACTAGTAGGGAGACCCAGTACTTC; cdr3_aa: CASSLGTSRETQYF
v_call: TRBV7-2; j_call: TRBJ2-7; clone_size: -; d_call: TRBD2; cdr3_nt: TGTGCCAGCAGCGATAGCGGGGGCCGCTCCTACGAGCAGTACTTC; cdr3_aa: CASSDSGGRSYEQYF
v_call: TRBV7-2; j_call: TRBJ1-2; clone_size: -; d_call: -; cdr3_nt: TGTGCCAGCAGCACGGAAGCGGCTAGCGGAGGCTACACCTTC; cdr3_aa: CASSTEAASGGYTF
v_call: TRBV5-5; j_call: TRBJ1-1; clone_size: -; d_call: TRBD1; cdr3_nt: TGTGCCAGCAGCCCACAGGGGAGGGCCACTGAAGCTTTCTTT; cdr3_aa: CASSPQGRATEAFF
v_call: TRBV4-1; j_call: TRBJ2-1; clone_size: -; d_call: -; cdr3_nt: TGCGCCAGCAGCCAACACACAGACCATTACAATGAGCAGTTCTTC; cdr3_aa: CASSQHTDHYNEQFF
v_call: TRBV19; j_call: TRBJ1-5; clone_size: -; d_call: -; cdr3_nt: TGTGCCAGTTTGGACCAGGGCAATCAGCCCCAGCATTTT; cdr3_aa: CASLDQGNQPQHF
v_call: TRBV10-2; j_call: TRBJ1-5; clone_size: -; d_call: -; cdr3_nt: TGCGCCAGCAGGATTGGCGATCAGCCCCAGCATTTT; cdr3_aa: CASRIGDQPQHF
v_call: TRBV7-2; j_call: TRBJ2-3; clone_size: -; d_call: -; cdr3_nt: TGTGCCAGCAGCTTAGGGGTTAGCACAGATACGCAGTATTTT; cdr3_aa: CASSLGVSTDTQYF
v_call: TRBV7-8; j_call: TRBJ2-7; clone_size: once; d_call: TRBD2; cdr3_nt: TGTGCCAGCAGCTTAGTGGGGGGGTCCAAGGGCGAGCAGTACTTC; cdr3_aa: CASSLVGGSKGEQYF
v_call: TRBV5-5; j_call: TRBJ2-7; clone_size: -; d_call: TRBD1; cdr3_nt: TGTGCCAGCAGCTTAACAACAGACAGGGGTGGTTCGTACGAGCAGTACTTC; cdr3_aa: CASSLTTDRGGSYEQYF
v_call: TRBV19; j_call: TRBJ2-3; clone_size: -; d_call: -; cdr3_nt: TGTGCCAGTAAGGGACAGCCCGGGGGTGATACGCAGTATTTT; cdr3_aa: CASKGQPGGDTQYF
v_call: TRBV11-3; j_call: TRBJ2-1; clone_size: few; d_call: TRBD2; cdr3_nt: TGTGCCAGCAGCTTAGGGCGAGGAGCGGGGAAGAGCTCCTACAATGAGCAGTTCTTC; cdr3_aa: CASSLGRGAGKSSYNEQFF
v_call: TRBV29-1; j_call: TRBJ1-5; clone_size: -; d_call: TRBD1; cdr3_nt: TGCAGCGTGGCCCAGGGGACAGGGAACAATCAGCCCCAGCATTTT; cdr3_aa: CSVAQGTGNNQPQHF
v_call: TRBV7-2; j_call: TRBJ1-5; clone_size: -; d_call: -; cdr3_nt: TGTGCCAGCAGCTTACGGGGCAATCAGCCCCAGCATTTT; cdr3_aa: CASSLRGNQPQHF
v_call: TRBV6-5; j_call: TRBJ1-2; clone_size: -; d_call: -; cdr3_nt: TGTGCCAGCAGTTACTCGGACAGTGGGAACTATGGCTACACCTTC; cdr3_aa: CASSYSDSGNYGYTF
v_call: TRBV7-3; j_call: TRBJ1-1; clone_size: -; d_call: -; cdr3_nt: TGTGCCAGCAGCTTAATGGGGGGCCCGGAGGCTTTCTTT; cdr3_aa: CASSLMGGPEAFF
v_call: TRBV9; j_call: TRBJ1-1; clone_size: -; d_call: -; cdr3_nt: TGTGCCAGCAGCACACCTCGAAAGGAAGCTTTCTTT; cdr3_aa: CASSTPRKEAFF
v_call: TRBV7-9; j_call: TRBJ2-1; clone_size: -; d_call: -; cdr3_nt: TGTGCCAGCAGCTTAGATAGGGCTACCCGGTATCAGTTCTTC; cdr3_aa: CASSLDRATRYQFF
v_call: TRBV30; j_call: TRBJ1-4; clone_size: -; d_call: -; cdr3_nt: TGTGCCTGGAGTGTAGAAGACGAACTGTTTTTT; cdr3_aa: CAWSVEDELFF
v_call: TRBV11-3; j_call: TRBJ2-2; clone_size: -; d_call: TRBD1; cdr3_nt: TGTGCCAGCAGCTTAAGTGGGACAGGAAACACCGGGGAGCTGTTTTTT; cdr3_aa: CASSLSGTGNTGELFF
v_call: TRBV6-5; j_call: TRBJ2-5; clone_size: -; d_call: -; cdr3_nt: TGTGCCACAGGGACCCAAGAGACCCAGTACTTC; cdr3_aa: CATGTQETQYF
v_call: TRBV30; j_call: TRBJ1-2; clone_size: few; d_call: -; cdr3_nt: TGTGCCTGGAGCGAAGAGTATTACTATGGCTACACCTTC; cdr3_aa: CAWSEEYYYGYTF
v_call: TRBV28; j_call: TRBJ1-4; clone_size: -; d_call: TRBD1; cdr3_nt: TGTGCCAGCCTACCGGGACAGGGGCAATTCTCGGCAACTAATGAAAAACTGTTTTTT; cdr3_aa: CASLPGQGQFSATNEKLFF
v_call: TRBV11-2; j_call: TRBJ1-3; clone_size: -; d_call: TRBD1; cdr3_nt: TGTGCCAGCAGCTTACAGGGGGTCTCTGGAAACACCATATATTTT; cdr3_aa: CASSLQGVSGNTIYF
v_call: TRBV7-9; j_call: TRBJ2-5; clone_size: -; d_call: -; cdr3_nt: TGTGCCAGCAGCTTAGCCGTGACAGGAGAGACCCAGTACTTC; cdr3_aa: CASSLAVTGETQYF
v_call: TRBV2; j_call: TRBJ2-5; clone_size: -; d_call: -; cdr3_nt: TGTGCCAGCAGTGTACAGGCAGTGGGGCAAGAGACCCAGTACTTC; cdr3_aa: CASSVQAVGQETQYF
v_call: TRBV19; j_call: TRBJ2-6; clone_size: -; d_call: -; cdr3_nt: TGTGCCAGTAGTAGGGGCGTCTCTGGGGCCAACGTCCTGACTTTC; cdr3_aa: CASSRGVSGANVLTF
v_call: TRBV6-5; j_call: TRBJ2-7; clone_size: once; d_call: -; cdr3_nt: TGTGCCAGCAGTTACTCGGTGCCAGGGAAGAATTACGAGCAGTACTTC; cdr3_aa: CASSYSVPGKNYEQYF
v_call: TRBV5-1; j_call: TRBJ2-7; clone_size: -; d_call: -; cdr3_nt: TGCGCCAGCAGGGAGAACTACGAGCAGTACTTC; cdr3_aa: CASRENYEQYF
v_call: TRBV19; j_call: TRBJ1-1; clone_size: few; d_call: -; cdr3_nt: TGTGCCAGTAGTCCGGGGCTTGGAGCTTTCTTT; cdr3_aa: CASSPGLGAFF
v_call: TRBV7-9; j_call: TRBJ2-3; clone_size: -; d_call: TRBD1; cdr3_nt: TGTGCCAGCAGCGTCCTACAGGGGGCGTTTGGCTTTGGTTTT; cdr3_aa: CASSVLQGAFGFGF
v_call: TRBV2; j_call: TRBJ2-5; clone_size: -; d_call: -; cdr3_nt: TGTGCCAGCCGCGGGATCCCAGAGACCCAGTACTTC; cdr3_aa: CASRGIPETQYF
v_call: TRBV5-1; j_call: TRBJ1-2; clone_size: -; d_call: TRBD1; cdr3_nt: TGCGCCAGCAGCTCCTTACTGGGACAGGGGAATGGCTACACCTTC; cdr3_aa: CASSSLLGQGNGYTF
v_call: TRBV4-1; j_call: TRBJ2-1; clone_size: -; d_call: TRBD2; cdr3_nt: TGCGCCAGCAGCCAAGATGTAGCGGGGGGGCCGGGTGAGCAGTTCTTC; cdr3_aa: CASSQDVAGGPGEQFF
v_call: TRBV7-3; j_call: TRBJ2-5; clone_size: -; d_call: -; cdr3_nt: TGTGCCAGCAGCTTATACAGCGGATCCTACGGATTAGATCAAGAGACCCAGTACTTC; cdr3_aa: CASSLYSGSYGLDQETQYF
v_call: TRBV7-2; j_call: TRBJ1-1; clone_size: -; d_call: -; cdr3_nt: TGTGCCAGCAGCTTGCATAACACTGAAGCTTTCTTT; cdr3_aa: CASSLHNTEAFF
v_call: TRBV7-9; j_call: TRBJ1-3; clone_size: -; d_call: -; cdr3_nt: TGTGCCAGCAGCTTAGCGCGAGGACCCCAGGGAAACACCATATATTTT; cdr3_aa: CASSLARGPQGNTIYF
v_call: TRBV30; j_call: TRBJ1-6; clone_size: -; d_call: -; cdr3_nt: TGTGCCTGGAGTTCTGAGACAGATAATTCACCCCTCCACTTT; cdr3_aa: CAWSSETDNSPLHF
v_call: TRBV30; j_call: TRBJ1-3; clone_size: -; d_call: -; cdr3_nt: TGTGCCTGGACCAAAGACAGTTTCTCTGGAAACACCATATATTTT; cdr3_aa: CAWTKDSFSGNTIYF
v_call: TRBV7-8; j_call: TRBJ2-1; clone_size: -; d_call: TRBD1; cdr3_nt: TGTGCCAGCAGCTTAGAGACAGGGGGATACAATGAGCAGTTCTTC; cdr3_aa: CASSLETGGYNEQFF